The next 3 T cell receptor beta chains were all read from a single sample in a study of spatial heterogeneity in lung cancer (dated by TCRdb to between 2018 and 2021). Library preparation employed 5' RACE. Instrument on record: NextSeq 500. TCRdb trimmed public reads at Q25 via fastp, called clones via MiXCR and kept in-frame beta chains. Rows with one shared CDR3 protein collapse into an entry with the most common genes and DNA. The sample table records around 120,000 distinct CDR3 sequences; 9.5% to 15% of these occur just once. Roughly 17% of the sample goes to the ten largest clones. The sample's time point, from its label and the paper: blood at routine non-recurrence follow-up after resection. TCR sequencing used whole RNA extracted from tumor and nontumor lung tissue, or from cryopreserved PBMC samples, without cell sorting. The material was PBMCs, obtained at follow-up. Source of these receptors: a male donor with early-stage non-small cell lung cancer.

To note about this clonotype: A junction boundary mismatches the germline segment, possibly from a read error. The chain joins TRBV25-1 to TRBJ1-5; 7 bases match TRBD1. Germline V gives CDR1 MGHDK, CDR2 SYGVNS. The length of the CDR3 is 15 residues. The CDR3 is CASSDDRASNQPQHF. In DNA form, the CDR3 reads TGTGCCAGTAGTGATGACAGGGCTAGCAATCAGCCCCAGCATTTT.

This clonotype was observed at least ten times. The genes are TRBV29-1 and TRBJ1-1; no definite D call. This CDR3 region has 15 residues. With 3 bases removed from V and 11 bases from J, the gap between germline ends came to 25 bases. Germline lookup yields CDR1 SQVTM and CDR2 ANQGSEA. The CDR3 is CSVDFGRRERREAFF. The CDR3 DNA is TGCAGCGTTGATTTTGGACGACGAGAGCGTAGAGAGGCTTTCTTT.

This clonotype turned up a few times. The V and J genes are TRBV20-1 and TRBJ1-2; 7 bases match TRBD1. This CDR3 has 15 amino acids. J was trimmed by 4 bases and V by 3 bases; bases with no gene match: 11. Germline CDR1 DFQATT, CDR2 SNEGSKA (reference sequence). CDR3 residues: CSASPQGGGLYGYTF. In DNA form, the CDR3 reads TGCAGTGCTAGCCCCCAGGGAGGGGGCCTCTATGGCTACACCTTC.